This record concerns one T cell receptor beta chain sequence. The antigen remains undetermined. CDR3 length: 14 residues. The V gene lost 0 bases and the J gene lost 4 bases, with 7 bases spanning the gap. Germline V CDR1 and CDR2: GTSNPN, SVGIG (reference sequence). This sample stems from a study of Graves' ophthalmopathy and Graves' hyperthyroidism. Turning to the study itself: Stable hyperthyroidism was defined by absence of ophthalmopathy within 18 months of follow-up. Study-level points and caveats: Among thyroid clonotypes expanded above 0.001 frequency, most also appeared in blood.

Diagnostic conclusions were grounded in clinical symptoms, serum thyroxine, TRAb, thyroid ultrasound and orbital computed tomography. TCR beta CDR3 amplification used RNA transcripts. HTBI primers primed a first-round RT-PCR, and a second-round multiplex PCR followed. TCRdb re-derived calls from the multiplex PCR reads in MiXCR, one entry per CDR3 protein. Altogether over a million distinct CDR3 sequences are present, about 35% being singletons, with the ten largest covering around 10%. The source of this sequence is an adult man with Graves' hyperthyroidism. The specimen sequenced was peripheral blood or thyroid tissue (not recorded which). The rearrangement uses TRBV30 and TRBJ1-6; D call uncertain. Here the CDR3 DNA reads TGTGCCTGGAGTGTACTACAGTATAATTCACCCCTCCACTTT. It codes for CAWSVLQYNSPLHF.